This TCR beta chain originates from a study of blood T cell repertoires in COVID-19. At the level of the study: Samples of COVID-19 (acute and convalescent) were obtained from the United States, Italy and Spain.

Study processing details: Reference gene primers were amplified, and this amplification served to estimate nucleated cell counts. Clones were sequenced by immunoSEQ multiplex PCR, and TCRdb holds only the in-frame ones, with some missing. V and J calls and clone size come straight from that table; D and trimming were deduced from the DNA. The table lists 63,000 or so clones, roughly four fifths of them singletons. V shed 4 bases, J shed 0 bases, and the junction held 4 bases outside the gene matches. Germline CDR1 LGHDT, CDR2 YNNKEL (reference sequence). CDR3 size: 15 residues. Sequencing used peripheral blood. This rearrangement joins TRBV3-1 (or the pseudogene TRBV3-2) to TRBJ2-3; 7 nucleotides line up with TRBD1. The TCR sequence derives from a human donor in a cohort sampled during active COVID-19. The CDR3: CASSRAGGSTDTQYF. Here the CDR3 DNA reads TGTGCCAGCAGCCGAGCAGGGGGTAGCACAGATACGCAGTATTTT.